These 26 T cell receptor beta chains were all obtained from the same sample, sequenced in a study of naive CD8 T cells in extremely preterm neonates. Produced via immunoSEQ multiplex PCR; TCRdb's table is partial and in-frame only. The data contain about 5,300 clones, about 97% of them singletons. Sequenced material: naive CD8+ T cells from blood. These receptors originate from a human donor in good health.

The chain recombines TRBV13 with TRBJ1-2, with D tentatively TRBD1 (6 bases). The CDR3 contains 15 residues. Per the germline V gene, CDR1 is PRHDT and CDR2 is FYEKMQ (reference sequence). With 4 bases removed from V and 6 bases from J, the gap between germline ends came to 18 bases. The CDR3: CASSSRTDPGDGYTF. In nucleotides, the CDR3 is TGTGCCAGCAGCTCCCGGACAGACCCAGGGGATGGCTACACCTTC. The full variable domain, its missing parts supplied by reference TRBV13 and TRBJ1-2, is AAGVIQSPRHLIKEKRETATLKCYPIPRHDTVYWYQQGPGQDPQFLISFYEKMQSDKGSIPDRFSAQQFSDYHSELNMSSLELGDSALYFCASSSRTDPGDGYTFGSGTRLTVV.

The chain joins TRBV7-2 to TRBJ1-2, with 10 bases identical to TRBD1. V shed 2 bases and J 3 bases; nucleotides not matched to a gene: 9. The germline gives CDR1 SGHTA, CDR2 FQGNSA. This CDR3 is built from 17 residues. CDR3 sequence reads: CASSLWDRGGGYYGYTF. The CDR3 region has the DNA TGTGCCAGCAGCTTATGGGACAGGGGAGGCGGGTACTATGGCTACACCTTC.

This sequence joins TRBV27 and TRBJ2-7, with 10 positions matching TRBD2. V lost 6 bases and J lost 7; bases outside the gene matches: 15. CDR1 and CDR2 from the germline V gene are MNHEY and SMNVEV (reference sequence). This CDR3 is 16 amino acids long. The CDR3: CASSPRAGGILREQYF. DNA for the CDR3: TGTGCCAGCAGCCCTCGAGCGGGAGGGATACTACGAGAGCAGTACTTC.

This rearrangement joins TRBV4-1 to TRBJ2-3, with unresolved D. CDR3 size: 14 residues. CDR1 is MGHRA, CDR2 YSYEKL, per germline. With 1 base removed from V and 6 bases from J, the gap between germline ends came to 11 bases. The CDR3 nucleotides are TGCGCCAGCAGCCAAGGGGCTGCCCGGGATACGCAGTATTTT. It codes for CASSQGAARDTQYF.

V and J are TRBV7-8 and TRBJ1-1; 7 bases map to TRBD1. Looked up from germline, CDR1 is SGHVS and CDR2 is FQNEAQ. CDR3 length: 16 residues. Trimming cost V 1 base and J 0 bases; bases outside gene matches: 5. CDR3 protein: CASSLGTGPMNTEAFF. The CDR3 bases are TGTGCCAGCAGCTTAGGGACAGGTCCCATGAACACTGAAGCTTTCTTT.

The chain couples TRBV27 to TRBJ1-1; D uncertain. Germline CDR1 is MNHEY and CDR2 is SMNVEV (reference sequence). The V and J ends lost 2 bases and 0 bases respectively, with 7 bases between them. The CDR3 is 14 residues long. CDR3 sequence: CASSLASMNTEAFF. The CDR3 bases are TGTGCCAGCAGTTTAGCAAGCATGAACACTGAAGCTTTCTTT.

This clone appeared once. The CDR3 DNA sequence: TGCGCCAGCAGCCAAGGGACTAGCGGGAGATACAATGAGCAGTTCTTC. It codes for CASSQGTSGRYNEQFF. The chain recombines TRBV4-1 with TRBJ2-1, with 13 bases fitting TRBD2. The germline V gene encodes CDR1 MGHRA and CDR2 YSYEKL. V lost 1 base, J lost 4 bases, and 1 base stayed unmatched. This CDR3 region has 16 residues.

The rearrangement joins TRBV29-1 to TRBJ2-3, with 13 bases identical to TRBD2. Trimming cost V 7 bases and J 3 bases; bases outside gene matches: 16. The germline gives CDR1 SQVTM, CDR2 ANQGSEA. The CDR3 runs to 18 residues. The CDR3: CSGFTSGRAPRPTDTQYF. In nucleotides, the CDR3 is TGCAGCGGCTTTACTAGCGGGAGGGCCCCTCGACCGACAGATACGCAGTATTTT.

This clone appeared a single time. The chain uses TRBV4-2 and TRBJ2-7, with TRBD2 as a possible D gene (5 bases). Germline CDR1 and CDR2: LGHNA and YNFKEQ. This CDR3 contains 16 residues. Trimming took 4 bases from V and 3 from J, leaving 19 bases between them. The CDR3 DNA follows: TGTGCCAGCAGCCGCGTATTACCCGCGGGTTACTACGAGCAGTACTTC. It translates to CASSRVLPAGYYEQYF.

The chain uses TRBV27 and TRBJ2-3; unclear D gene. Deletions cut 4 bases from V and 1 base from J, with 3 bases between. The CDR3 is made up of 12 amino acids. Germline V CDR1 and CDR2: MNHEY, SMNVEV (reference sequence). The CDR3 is CASSSGTDTQYF. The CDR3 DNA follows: TGTGCCAGCAGTTCTGGCACAGATACGCAGTATTTT.

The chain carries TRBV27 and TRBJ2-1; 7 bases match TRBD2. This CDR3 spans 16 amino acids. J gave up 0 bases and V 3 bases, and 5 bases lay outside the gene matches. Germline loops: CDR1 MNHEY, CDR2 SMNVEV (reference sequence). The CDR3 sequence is CASSLRGTHSYNEQFF. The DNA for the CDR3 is TGTGCCAGCAGTTTGCGGGGGACGCACTCCTACAATGAGCAGTTCTTC.

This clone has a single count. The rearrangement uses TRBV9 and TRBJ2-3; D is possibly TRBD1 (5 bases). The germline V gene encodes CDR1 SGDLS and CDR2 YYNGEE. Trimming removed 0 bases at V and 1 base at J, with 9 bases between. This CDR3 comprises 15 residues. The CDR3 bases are TGTGCCAGCAGCGTAGTCTCAGGGCGCACAGATACGCAGTATTTT. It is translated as CASSVVSGRTDTQYF.

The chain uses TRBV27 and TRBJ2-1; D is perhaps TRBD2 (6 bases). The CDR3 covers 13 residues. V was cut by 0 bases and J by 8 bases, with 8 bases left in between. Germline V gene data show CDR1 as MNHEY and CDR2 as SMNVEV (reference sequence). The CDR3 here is CASSLSRRDEQFF. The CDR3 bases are TGTGCCAGCAGTTTATCCAGGAGGGATGAGCAGTTCTTC.

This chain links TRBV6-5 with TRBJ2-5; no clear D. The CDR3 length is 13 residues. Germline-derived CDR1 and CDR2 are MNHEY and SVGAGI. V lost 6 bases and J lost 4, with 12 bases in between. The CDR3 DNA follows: TGTGCCAGCAGGTCCCGTTCGCGAGAGACCCAGTACTTC. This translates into CASRSRSRETQYF.

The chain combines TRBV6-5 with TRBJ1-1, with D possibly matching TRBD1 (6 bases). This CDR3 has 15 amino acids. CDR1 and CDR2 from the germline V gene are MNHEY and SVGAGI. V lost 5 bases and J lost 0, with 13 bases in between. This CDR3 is CASSVGTKMNTEAFF. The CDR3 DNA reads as TGTGCCAGCAGTGTCGGGACAAAGATGAACACTGAAGCTTTCTTT.

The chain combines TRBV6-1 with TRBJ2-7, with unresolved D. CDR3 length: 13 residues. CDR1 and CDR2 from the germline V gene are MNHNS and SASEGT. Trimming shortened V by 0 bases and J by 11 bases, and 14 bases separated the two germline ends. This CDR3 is CASSEASRFSEYV. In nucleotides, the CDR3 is TGTGCCAGCAGTGAAGCTTCGAGGTTCAGCGAGTACGTC.

The CDR3 coding sequence is TGTGCCAGCAGTCGAGGGACAGGGGGCTACAATGAGCAGTTCTTC. This codes for CASSRGTGGYNEQFF. The chain carries TRBV6-5 and TRBJ2-1; 11 bases match TRBD1. V shed 5 bases and J 3 bases; nucleotides not matched to a gene: 3. CDR3 length: 15 residues. In germline, CDR1 is MNHEY, CDR2 SVGAGI.

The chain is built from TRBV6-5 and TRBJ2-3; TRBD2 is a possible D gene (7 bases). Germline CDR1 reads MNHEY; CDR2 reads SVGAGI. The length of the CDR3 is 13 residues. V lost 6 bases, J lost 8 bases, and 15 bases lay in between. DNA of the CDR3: TGTGCCAGCAGACAGGGAAGGGGGGGTACGCAGTATTTT. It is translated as CASRQGRGGTQYF.

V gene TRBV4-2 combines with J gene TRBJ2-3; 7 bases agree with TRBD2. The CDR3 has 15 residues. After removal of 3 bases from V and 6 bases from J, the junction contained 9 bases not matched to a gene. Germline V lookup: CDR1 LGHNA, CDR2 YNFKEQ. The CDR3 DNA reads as TGTGCCAGCAGCCACCTCGGGACTATTAGCGATACGCAGTATTTT. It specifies CASSHLGTISDTQYF.

The CDR3 here is CASSWSYEQYF. The DNA of the CDR3 is TGTGCCAGCAGCTGGAGCTACGAGCAGTACTTC. The V and J genes are TRBV11-2 and TRBJ2-7; no clear D gene. Germline V gene data show CDR1 as SGHAT and CDR2 as FQNNGV. V lost 4 bases and J 3 bases, leaving 4 bases between the germline ends. CDR3 length equals 11 residues.

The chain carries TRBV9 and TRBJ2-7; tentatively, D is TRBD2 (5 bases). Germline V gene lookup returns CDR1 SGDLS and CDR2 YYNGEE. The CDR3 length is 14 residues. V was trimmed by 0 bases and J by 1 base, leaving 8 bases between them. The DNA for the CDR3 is TGTGCCAGCAGCGTAGGGTCGGGGTCCTACGAGCAGTACTTC. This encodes CASSVGSGSYEQYF.

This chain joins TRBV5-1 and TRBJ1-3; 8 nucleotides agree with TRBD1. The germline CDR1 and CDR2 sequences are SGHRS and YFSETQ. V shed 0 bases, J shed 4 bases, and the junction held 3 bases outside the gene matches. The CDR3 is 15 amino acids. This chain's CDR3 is CASSLARGLGNTIYF. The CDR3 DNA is TGCGCCAGCAGCTTGGCCAGGGGGCTCGGAAACACCATATATTTT. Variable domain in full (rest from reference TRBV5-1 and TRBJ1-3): KAGVTQTPRYLIKTRGQQVTLSCSPISGHRSVSWYQQTPGQGLQFLFEYFSETQRNKGNFPGRFSGRQFSNSRSEMNVSTLELGDSALYLCASSLARGLGNTIYFGEGSWLTVV.

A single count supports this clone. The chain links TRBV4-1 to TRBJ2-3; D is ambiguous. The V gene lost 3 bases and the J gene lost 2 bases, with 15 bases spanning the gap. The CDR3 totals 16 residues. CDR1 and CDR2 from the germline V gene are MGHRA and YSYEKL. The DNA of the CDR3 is TGCGCCAGCAGCCAGTGGCCGGGTGATGACACAGATACGCAGTATTTT. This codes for CASSQWPGDDTDTQYF.

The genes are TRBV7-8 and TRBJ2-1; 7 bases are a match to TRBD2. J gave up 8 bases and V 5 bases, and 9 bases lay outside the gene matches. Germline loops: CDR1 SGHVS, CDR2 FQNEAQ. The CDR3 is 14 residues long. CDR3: CASSPGGVWYEQFF. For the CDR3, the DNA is TGTGCCAGCAGCCCGGGGGGTGTTTGGTATGAGCAGTTCTTC.

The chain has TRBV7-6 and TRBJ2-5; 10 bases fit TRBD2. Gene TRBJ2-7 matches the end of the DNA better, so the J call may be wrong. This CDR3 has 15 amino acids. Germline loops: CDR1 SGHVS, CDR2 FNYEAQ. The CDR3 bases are TGTGCCAGCAGCTTATTGCTAGCGGGAGTCAACGAGCAGTACTTC. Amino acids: CASSLLLAGVNEQYF.

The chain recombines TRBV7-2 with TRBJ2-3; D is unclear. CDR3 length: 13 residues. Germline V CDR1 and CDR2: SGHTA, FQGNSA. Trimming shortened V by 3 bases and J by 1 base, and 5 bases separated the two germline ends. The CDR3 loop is CASSLTGTDTQYF. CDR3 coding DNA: TGTGCCAGCAGCTTGACTGGCACAGATACGCAGTATTTT.